A single sample is the source of the 8 T cell receptor beta chains below, sequenced in a study of blood T cell repertoires in COVID-19. Generated by immunoSEQ multiplex PCR, the TCRdb table keeps only in-frame clones and is missing some. This table holds 200,000 to 300,000 clones, around 87% found once. Sample: peripheral blood. These receptors were collected from a woman in her twenties or thirties who had recovered from COVID-19.

V is TRBV25-1 and J is TRBJ2-1, with TRBD1 matching over 11 bases. CDR1 is MGHDK, CDR2 SYGVNS, per germline. The CDR3 is 15 amino acids. Unmatched junction bases numbered 5, after V lost 4 bases and J lost 6 bases. The CDR3 region is CASSGRDRGFNEQFF. CDR3 sequence (DNA): TGTGCCAGCAGTGGCCGGGACAGGGGGTTCAATGAGCAGTTCTTC. The entire variable domain, with the rest obtained from reference TRBV25-1 and TRBJ2-1, is as follows: EADIYQTPRYLVIGTGKKITLECSQTMGHDKMYWYQQDPGMELHLIHYSYGVNSTEKGDLSSESTVSRIRTEHFPLTLESARPSHTSQYLCASSGRDRGFNEQFFGPGTRLTVL.

The rearrangement uses TRBV6-5 and TRBJ2-1; 11 positions match TRBD2. V was pared by 7 bases and J by 2 bases, with 4 bases of the junction left unmatched. The length of the CDR3 is 15 residues. Germline V gene data show CDR1 as MNHEY and CDR2 as SVGAGI. The CDR3 DNA sequence: TGTGCCAGCAAGACTAGCGGGGCCCCCTACAATGAGCAGTTCTTC. Translated: CASKTSGAPYNEQFF.

V gene TRBV5-1 combines with J gene TRBJ1-4, with D perhaps matching TRBD1 (5 bases). Germline V gene data show CDR1 as SGHRS and CDR2 as YFSETQ. The CDR3 has 15 residues. V lost 3 bases and J 6 bases, leaving 15 bases between the germline ends. The CDR3 DNA reads as TGCGCCAGCAGCTGGGGCTTGGACAAAGATGAAAAACTGTTTTTT. Its translation: CASSWGLDKDEKLFF.

The rearrangement joins TRBV4-3 to TRBJ1-2; D is undetermined. V lost 0 bases to trimming and J lost 6 bases, with 20 bases between them. The CDR3 totals 17 residues. Germline-derived CDR1 and CDR2 are LGHNA and YSLEER. DNA of the CDR3: TGCGCCAGCAGCCAAGAGCCACTGGCGGGGAGGGTTAATGGCTACACCTTC. This translates into CASSQEPLAGRVNGYTF.

In regard to this clone: A read error may explain this, as a much larger clone is one base away. The chain couples TRBV6-5 to TRBJ1-5, with 9 bases lining up with TRBD1. The J segment lost 7 bases and the V segment lost 4 bases, leaving 2 bases of the junction unmatched. From germline, CDR1 is MNHEY and CDR2 SVGAGI. The CDR3 is made up of 13 amino acids. DNA for the CDR3: TGTGCCAGCAGTTTCGACAGGGGGCAGCCCCAGCATTTT. This gives the protein CASSFDRGQPQHF.

This clone was detected once. The genes are TRBV29-1 and TRBJ2-1; a weak D match, TRBD1 (6 bases). Deletions cut 7 bases from V and 6 bases from J, with 19 bases between. CDR3 size: 14 residues. CDR1 SQVTM and CDR2 ANQGSEA come from the germline V gene. This CDR3 reads CSGKTGQKTNEQFF. The CDR3 DNA reads TGCAGCGGAAAGACAGGACAAAAAACCAATGAGCAGTTCTTC.

The chain employs TRBV7-3 and TRBJ2-7; D gene unclear. The germline V gene has CDR1 SGHTA and CDR2 FQGTGA. With 1 base removed from V and 7 bases from J, the gap between germline ends came to 11 bases. There are 13 residues in the CDR3. CDR3 loop: CASSLRLGEEQYF. The CDR3 coding sequence is TGTGCCAGCAGCTTAAGGTTAGGAGAGGAGCAGTACTTC.

The V call is TRBV2, the J call TRBJ1-5, with 7 bases that match TRBD1. This CDR3 region has 16 residues. The J segment lost 0 bases and the V segment lost 2 bases, leaving 4 bases of the junction unmatched. Germline CDR1 reads SNHLY; CDR2 reads FYNNEI. The CDR3 coding sequence is TGTGCCAGCAGTGAAAGGGGGCTTGGTAGCAATCAGCCCCAGCATTTT. As protein: CASSERGLGSNQPQHF.